This TCR beta chain comes out of a study of T cell changes during pregnancy in multiple sclerosis. The CDR3 has 13 amino acids. With 5 bases removed from V and 2 bases from J, the gap between germline ends came to 9 bases. Germline V gives CDR1 SGHVS, CDR2 FNYEAQ. Clones were sequenced by immunoSEQ multiplex PCR, and TCRdb holds only the in-frame ones, with some missing. Of about 44,000 clones in the sample, about 96% are singletons; the top ten hold 0.89%. Material: peripheral blood, obtained in the second trimester of pregnancy. The sequence derives from a female donor with multiple sclerosis, enrolled in a pregnancy study. The chain joins TRBV7-6 to TRBJ1-1; no reliable D call. In DNA, the CDR3 is TGTGCCAGCAGCCGAGGACTAAACACTGAAGCTTTCTTT. This encodes CASSRGLNTEAFF.